Reported below is one T cell receptor (beta chain). The antigen remains undetermined. This sample is part of a study of cytomegalovirus exposure and HLA in healthy donors. Findings and caveats of the study: Later analysis placed DRB1 highest and HLA-C lowest in TCR association rates, which differed by HLA locus.

PCR was performed using 60 Vbeta and 13 Jbeta primers. Sequenced by immunoSEQ multiplex PCR; TCRdb stores in-frame clones only, minus some. The data show roughly 120,000 clones, around four fifths seen once. The CDR3 length is 11 residues. The germline V gene encodes CDR1 LNHDA and CDR2 SQIVND (reference sequence). The germline V and J ends were trimmed by 4 bases and 5 bases, with 6 bases remaining between them. The clonotype comes from a man aged 25 to 45 in good health and CMV-seropositive. Sequenced sample: PBMCs. The V gene is TRBV19, the J gene TRBJ2-7; no definite D call. The CDR3 here is CASSTYDEQYF. CDR3 nucleotide sequence: TGTGCCAGTAGTACCTACGACGAGCAGTACTTC.